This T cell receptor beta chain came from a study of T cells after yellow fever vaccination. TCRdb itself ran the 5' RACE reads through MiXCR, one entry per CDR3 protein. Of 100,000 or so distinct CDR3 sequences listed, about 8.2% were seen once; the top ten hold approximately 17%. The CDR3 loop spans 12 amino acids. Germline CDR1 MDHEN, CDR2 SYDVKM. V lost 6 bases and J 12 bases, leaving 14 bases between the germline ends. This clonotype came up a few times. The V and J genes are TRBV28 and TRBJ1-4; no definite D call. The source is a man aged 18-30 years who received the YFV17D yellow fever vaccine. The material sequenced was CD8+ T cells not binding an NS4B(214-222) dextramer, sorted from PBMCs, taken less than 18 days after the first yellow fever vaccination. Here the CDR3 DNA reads TGTGCCAGCAGGCCTTGGGGATCGGAACTGTTTTTT. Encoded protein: CASRPWGSELFF.